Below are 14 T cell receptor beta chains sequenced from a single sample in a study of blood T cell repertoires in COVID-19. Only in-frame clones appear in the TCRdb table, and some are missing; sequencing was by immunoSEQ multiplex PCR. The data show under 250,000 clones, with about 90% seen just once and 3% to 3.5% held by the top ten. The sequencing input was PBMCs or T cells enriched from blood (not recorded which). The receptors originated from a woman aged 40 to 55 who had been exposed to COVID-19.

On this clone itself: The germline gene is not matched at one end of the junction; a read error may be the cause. CDR3 sequence: CASSLEVTGQGNSPLHF. The CDR3 DNA is TGTGCCAGCAGCTTGGAGGTGACGGGACAGGGGAATTCACCCCTCCACTTT. V gene TRBV5-1 combines with J gene TRBJ1-6, with 10 bases aligning to TRBD1. The CDR3 runs to 17 residues. Germline V lookup: CDR1 SGHRS, CDR2 YFSETQ.

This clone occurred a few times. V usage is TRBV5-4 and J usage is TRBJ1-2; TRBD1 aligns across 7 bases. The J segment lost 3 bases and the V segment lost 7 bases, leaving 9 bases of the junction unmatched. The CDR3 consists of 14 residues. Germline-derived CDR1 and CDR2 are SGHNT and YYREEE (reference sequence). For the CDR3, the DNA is TGTGCCAGCCACAGGGGCGGGGCTGACTATGGCTACACCTTC. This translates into CASHRGGADYGYTF.

In DNA, the CDR3 is TGTGCCAGCAGCTTCCCAGGGGGTTCCTACGAGCAGTACGTC. The encoded protein is CASSFPGGSYEQYV. The V and J genes are TRBV7-9 and TRBJ2-7, with 7 bases aligning to TRBD1. Germline-derived CDR1 and CDR2 are SEHNR and FQNEAQ (reference sequence). Unmatched junction bases numbered 3, after V lost 3 bases and J lost 1 base. The CDR3 is 14 amino acids.

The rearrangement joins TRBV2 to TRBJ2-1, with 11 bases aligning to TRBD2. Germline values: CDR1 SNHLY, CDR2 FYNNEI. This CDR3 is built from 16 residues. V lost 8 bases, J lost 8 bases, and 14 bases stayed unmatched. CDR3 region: CASGGVTSGRVDEQFF. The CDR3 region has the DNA TGTGCCAGCGGCGGGGTTACTAGCGGGAGAGTGGATGAGCAGTTCTTC.

The CDR3 sequence: CASSIDSRDRSYRVGQPQHF. For the CDR3, the DNA is TGTGCCAGTAGTATAGATTCACGGGACAGGAGTTACCGGGTGGGCCAGCCCCAGCATTTT. This sequence joins TRBV19 and TRBJ1-5; 8 nucleotides match TRBD1. Germline V gene sequence: CDR1 LNHDA, CDR2 SQIVND (reference sequence). The V segment lost 0 bases and the J segment 7 bases; nucleotides outside the gene matches: 20. The CDR3 sequence is 20 residues long.

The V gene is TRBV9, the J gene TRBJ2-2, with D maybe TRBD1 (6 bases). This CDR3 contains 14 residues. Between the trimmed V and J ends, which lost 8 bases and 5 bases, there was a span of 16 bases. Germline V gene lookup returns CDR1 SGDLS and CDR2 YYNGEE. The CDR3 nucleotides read TGTGCCAGTTCCCAACAGGGCACGACCGGGGAGCTGTTTTTT. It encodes CASSQQGTTGELFF.

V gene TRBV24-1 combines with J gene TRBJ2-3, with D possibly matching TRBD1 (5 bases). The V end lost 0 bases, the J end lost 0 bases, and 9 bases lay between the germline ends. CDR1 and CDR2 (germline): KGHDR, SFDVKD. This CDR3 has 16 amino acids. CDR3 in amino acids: CATSDLQGASTDTQYF. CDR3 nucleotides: TGTGCCACCAGTGATTTGCAAGGGGCTAGCACAGATACGCAGTATTTT.

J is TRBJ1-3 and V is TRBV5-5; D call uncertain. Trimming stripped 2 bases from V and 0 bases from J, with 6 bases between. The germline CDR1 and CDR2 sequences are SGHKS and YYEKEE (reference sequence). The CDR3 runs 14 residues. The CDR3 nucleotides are TGTGCCAGCAGCTTAACAGCCTCTGGAAACACCATATATTTT. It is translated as CASSLTASGNTIYF.

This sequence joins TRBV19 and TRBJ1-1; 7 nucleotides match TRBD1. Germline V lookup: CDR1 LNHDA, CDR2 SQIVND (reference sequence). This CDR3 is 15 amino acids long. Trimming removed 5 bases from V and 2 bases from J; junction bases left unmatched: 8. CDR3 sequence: CASSPTHRGNTEAFF. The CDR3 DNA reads TGTGCCAGTAGTCCCACCCACAGGGGTAACACTGAAGCTTTCTTT.

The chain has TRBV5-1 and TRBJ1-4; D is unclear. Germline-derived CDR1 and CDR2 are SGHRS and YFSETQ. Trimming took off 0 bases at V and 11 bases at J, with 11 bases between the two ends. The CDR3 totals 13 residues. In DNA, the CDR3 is TGCGCCAGCAGCTTGGGGCCTGGGGAGAAACTGTTTTTT. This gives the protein CASSLGPGEKLFF.

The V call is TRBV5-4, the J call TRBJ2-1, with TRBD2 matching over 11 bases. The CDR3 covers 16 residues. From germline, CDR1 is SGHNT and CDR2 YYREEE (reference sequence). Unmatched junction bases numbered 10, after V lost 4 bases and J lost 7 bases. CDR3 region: CASSGQLAGELNEQFF. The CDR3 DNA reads TGTGCCAGCAGCGGCCAACTAGCGGGAGAATTGAATGAGCAGTTCTTC. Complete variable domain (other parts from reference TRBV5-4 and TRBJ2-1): ETGVTQSPTHLIKTRGQQVTLRCSSQSGHNTVSWYQQALGQGPQFIFQYYREEENGRGNFPPRFSGLQFPNYSSELNVNALELDDSALYLCASSGQLAGELNEQFFGPGTRLTVL.

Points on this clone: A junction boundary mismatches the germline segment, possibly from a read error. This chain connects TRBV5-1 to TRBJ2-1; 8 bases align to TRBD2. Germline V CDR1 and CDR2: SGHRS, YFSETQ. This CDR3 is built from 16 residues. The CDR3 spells CASSLVGREGRNEQFF. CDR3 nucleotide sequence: TGTGCCAGCAGCTTGGTCGGACGGGAGGGCCGCAATGAGCAGTTCTTC.

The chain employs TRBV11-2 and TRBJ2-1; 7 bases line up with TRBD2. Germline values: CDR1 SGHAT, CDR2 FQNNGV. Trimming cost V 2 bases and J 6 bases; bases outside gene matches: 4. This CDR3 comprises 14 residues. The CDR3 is CASSLRAGVNEQFF. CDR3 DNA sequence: TGTGCCAGCAGCTTACGCGCGGGAGTCAATGAGCAGTTCTTC. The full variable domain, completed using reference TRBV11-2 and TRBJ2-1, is EAGVAQSPRYKIIEKRQSVAFWCNPISGHATLYWYQQILGQGPKLLIQFQNNGVVDDSQLPKDRFSAERLKGVDSTLKIQPAKLEDSAVYLCASSLRAGVNEQFFGPGTRLTVL.

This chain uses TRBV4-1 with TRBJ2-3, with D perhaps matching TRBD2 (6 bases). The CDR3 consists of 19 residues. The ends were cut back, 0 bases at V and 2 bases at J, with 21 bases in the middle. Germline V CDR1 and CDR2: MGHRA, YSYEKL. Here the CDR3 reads CASSQDRGLAQALTDTQYF. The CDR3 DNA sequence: TGCGCCAGCAGCCAAGATCGTGGGCTAGCGCAGGCCCTCACAGATACGCAGTATTTT.